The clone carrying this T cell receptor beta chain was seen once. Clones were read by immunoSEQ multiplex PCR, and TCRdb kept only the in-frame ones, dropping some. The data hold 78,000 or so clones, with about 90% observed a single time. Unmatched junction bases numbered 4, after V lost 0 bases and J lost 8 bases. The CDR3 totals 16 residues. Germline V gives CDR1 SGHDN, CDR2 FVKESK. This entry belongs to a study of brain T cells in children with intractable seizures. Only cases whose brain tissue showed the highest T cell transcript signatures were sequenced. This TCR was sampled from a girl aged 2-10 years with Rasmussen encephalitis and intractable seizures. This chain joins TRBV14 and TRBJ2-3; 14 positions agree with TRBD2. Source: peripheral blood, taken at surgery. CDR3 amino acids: CASSQEGLAGARTQYF. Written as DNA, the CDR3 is TGTGCCAGCAGCCAAGAGGGACTAGCGGGAGCTCGTACGCAGTATTTT.